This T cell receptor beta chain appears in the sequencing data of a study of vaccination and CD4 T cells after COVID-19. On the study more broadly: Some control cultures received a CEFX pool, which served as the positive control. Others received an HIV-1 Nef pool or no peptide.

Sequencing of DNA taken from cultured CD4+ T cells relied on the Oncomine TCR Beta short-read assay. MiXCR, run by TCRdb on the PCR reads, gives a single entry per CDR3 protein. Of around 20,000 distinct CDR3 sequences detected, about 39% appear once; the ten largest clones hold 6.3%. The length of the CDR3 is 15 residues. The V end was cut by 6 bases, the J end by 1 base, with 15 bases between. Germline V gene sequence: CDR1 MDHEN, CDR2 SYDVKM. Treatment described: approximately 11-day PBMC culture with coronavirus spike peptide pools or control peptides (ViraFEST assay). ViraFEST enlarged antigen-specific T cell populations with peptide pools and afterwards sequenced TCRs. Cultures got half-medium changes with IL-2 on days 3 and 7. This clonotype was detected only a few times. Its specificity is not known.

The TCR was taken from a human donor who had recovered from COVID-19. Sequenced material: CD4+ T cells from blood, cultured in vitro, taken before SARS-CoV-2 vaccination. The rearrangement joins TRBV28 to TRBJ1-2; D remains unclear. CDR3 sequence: CASRSGSRINYGYTF. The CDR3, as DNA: TGTGCCAGCAGATCTGGTTCCCGGATTAACTATGGCTACACCTTC.